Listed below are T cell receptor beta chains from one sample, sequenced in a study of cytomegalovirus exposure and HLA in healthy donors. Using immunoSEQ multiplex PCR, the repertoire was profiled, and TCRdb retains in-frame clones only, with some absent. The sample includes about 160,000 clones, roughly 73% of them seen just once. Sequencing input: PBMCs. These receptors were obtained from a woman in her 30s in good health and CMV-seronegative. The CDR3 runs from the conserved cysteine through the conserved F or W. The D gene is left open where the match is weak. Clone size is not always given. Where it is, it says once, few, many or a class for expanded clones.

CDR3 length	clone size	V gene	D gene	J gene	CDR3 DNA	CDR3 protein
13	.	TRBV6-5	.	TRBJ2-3	TGTGCCAGCAGCCGCTCAACAGCAGATACGCAGTATTTT	CASSRSTADTQYF
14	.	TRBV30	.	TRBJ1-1	TGTGCCTGGAGTGTAGGAGTTGGCGGCACTGAAGCTTTCTTT	CAWSVGVGGTEAFF
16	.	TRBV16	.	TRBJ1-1	TGTGCCAGCAGCCAATCGTTGACAGATGCGAACACTGAAGCTTTCTTT	CASSQSLTDANTEAFF
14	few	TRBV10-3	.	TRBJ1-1	TGTGCCATCAGGTTGACAGGATTGAACACTGAAGCTTTCTTT	CAIRLTGLNTEAFF
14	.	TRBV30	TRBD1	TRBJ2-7	TGTGCCTGGAGCCCGGGACAGGGATTCTACGAGCAGTACTTC	CAWSPGQGFYEQYF
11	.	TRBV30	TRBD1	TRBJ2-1	TGTGCCTATGGACAGGGTAATGAGCAGTTCTTC	CAYGQGNEQFF
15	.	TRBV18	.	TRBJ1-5	TGTGCCAGCTCACCACCTTCCGGGGGCAATCAGCCCCAGCATTTT	CASSPPSGGNQPQHF
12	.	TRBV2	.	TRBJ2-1	TGTGCCAGCAAGTCTCAGGAGGATGAGCAGTTCTTC	CASKSQEDEQFF
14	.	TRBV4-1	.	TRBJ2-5	TGCGCCAGCAGCTACGGAGGGATACAAGAGACCCAGTACTTC	CASSYGGIQETQYF
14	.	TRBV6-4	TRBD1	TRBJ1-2	TGTGCCAGCAGGGACGACAGGGGTGGCTATGGCTACACCTTC	CASRDDRGGYGYTF
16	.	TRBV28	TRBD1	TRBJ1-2	TGTGCCAGCAGGGACAGAAAGGACAGGGACACATATGGCTACACCTTC	CASRDRKDRDTYGYTF
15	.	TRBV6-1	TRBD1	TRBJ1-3	TGTGCCAGCAGGCCGACAGGGTGGGGTGGAAACACCATATATTTT	CASRPTGWGGNTIYF
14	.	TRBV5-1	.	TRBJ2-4	TGCGCCAGCAGCCCCGACAGGTCGGGGAACATTCAGTACTTC	CASSPDRSGNIQYF
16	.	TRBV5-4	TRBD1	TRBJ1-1	TGTGCCAGCAGCTCGTTGCAGGGGGCCGGTAAAAACGAAGCTTTCTTT	CASSSLQGAGKNEAFF
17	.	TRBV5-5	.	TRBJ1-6	TGTGCCAGCAGCCCGACAGGTTGGGTCTCCTATAATTCACCCCTCCACTTT	CASSPTGWVSYNSPLHF
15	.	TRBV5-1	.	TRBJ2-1	TGCGCCAGCAGCCGAGCGGGTTTCTCCTACAATGAGCAGTTCTTC	CASSRAGFSYNEQFF
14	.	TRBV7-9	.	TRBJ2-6	TGTGCCAGCAGCTTCTTTTCTGGGGCCAACGGCCTGACTTTC	CASSFFSGANGLTF
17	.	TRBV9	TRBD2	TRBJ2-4	TGTGCCAGCAGCGTTACTAGCGGGGGGGGGTCAAAAAACATTCAGTACTTC	CASSVTSGGGSKNIQYF
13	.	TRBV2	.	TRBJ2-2	TGTGCCAGCAGCCCCCTAAGGGGCGGGGAGCTGTTTTTT	CASSPLRGGELFF
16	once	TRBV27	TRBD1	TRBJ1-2	TGCGCCAGCAGTTTATTGGACAGGGGAGGATTGGATGGCTACACCTTC	CASSLLDRGGLDGYTF
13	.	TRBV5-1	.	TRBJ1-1	TGCGCCAGCAGCTCATTGGGCGGGCTTGAAGCTTTCTTT	CASSSLGGLEAFF
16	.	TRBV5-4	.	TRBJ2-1	TGTGCCAGCAGCTTGGCGAGTCGATCCCGCTACAATGAGCAGTTCTTC	CASSLASRSRYNEQFF
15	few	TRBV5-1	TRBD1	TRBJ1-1	TGCGCCAGCAGCCTCAGGGGGCAGCGGGAATCTGAAGCTTTCTTT	CASSLRGQRESEAFF
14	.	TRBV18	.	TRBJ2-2	TGTGCCAGCTCACCACAGGGGGAAGCCGGGGAGCTGTTTTTT	CASSPQGEAGELFF
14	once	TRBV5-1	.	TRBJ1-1	TGCGCCAGCAGCCTCCAACAGGGCCTGACTGAAGCTTTCTTT	CASSLQQGLTEAFF
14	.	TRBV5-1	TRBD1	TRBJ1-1	TGCGCCAGCAGCCAGGGACAGGGGGCCACTGAAGCTTTCTTT	CASSQGQGATEAFF
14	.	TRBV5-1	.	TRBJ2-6	TGCGCCAGCAGCTTCGAGACTTGGGCCAACGTCCTGACTTTC	CASSFETWANVLTF
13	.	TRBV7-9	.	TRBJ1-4	TGTGCCAGCAGACCTGAGAAGACAGTCGCACTGTTTTTT	CASRPEKTVALFF
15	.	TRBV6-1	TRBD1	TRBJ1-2	TGTGCCAGCAGTGCCCCGGGACAGGGGCACTCGGGCTACACCTTC	CASSAPGQGHSGYTF
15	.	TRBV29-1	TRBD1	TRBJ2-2	TGCAGCGTTGAGGCAGGGGGTGCCGGCGCCGGGGAGCTGTTTTTT	CSVEAGGAGAGELFF
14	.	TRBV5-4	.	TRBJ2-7	TGTGCCAGCAGCTTTACAGGCGCATCCTACGAGCAGTACTTC	CASSFTGASYEQYF
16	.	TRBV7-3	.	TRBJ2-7	TGTGCCAGCAGCTTCGGGGGGCCTTCCTACTCCTACGAGCAGTACTTC	CASSFGGPSYSYEQYF
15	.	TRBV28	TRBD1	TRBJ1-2	TGTGCCAGCAAATACAACCCCGGACAGGCATATGGCTACACCTTC	CASKYNPGQAYGYTF
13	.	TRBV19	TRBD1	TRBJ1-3	TGTGCCACCTACGACAGGGGTGAAAACACCATATATTTT	CATYDRGENTIYF
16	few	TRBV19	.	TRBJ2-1	TGTGCCAGCTCCCTGTCGGAGGGTATTATTCTCGATGAGCAGTTCTTC	CASSLSEGIILDEQFF
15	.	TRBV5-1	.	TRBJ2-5	TGCGCCAGCAGCTTTAGTGGGGGGGCCGGAGAGACCCAGTACTTC	CASSFSGGAGETQYF
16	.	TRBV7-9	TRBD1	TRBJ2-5	TGTGCCAGCAGCTTCCCGGCAGGGGGTTTATTCGAGACCCAGTACTTC	CASSFPAGGLFETQYF
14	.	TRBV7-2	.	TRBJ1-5	TGTGCCAGCAGCCCGGACAGCGCCAATCAGCCCCAGCATTTT	CASSPDSANQPQHF
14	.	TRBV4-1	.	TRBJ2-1	TGCGCCAGTCTCCCGGACAGCTCCTACAATGAGCAGTTCTTC	CASLPDSSYNEQFF
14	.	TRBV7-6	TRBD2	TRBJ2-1	TGTGCCAGCAGCTTAGGCGGGGGTTACAATGAGCAGTTCTTC	CASSLGGGYNEQFF
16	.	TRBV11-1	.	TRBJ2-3	TGTGCCAGCAGCTTAGCCAGGAGGGGTGGGACAGATACGCAGTATTTT	CASSLARRGGTDTQYF
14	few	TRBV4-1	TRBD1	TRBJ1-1	TGCGCCAGCAGCCAGACAGGGAGAGGGACTGAAGCTTTCTTT	CASSQTGRGTEAFF
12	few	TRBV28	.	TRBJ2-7	TGTGCCAGCAGTCCCCCTACCTACGAGCAGTACTTC	CASSPPTYEQYF
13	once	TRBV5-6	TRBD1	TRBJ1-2	TGTGCCAGCAGCTTCCAGGGGGGCTATGGCTACACCTTC	CASSFQGGYGYTF
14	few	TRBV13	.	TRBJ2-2	TGTGCCAGCAGCTTTGAGGTGAACACCGGGGAGCTGTTTTTT	CASSFEVNTGELFF
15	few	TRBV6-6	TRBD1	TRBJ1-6	TGTGCCAGCAGGGGGACGGACAGGTCCGGTTCACCCCTCCACTTT	CASRGTDRSGSPLHF
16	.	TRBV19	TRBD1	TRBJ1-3	TGTGCCAGTAAAGACAGGGGAGCCTCCTCTGGAAACACCATATATTTT	CASKDRGASSGNTIYF
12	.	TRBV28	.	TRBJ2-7	TGTGCCAGCAGTTTGATCAACAGGGTTCCGGAGTTC	CASSLINRVPEF
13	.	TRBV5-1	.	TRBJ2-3	TGCGCCAGCAGCTTGGGAGGGTCAGATACGCAGTATTTT	CASSLGGSDTQYF
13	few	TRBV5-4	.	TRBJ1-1	TGTGCCAGCAGCGTAACAGGGATCCCTGAAGCTTTCTTT	CASSVTGIPEAFF
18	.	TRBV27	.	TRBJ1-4	TGTGCCAGCAGTTTTAGGGGCCTTGACCGACAAATCAATGAAAAACTGTTTTTT	CASSFRGLDRQINEKLFF
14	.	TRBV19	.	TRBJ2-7	TGTGCCAGTAGAGAGGGACACACTCTCTACGAGCAGTACTTC	CASREGHTLYEQYF
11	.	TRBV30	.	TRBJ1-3	TGTGCCTGGGAGCGGGGAAACACCATATATTTT	CAWERGNTIYF
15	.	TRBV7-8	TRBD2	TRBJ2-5	TGTGCCAGCAGCTCGGGACTAGCGACGCAAGAGACCCAGTACTTC	CASSSGLATQETQYF
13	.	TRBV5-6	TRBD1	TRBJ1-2	TGTGCCAGCAGCCCGGGACAGCACTATGGCTACACCTTC	CASSPGQHYGYTF